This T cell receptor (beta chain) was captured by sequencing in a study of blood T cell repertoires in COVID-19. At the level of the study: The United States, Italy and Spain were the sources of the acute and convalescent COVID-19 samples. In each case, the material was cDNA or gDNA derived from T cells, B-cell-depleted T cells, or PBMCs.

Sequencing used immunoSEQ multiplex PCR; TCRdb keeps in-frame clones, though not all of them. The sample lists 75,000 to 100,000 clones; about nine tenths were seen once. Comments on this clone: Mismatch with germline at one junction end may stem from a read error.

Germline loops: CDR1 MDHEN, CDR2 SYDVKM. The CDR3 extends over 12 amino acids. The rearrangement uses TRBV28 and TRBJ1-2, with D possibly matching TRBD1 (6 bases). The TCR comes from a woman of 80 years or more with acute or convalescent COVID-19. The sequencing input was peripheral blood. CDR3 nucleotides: TGTGCCAGCACCTACGGACCAGGACAGTCGGCCTTC. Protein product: CASTYGPGQSAF.